The 10 T cell receptor beta chains given below trace back to one sample, sequenced in a study of Ad26.COV2.S vaccination and SARS-CoV-2 variants. The protocol was immunoSEQ multiplex PCR, while the TCRdb copy is restricted to in-frame clones and leaves out a portion. The sample holds under 400,000 clones, roughly 84% seen once. Treatment noted: 19 received Ad26.COV2.S at low or high dose, single or two shots; about 5 received placebo; per-sample allocation not given. Day 63 after the first vaccine or placebo injection was the time point for sampling. This sample comprised peripheral blood, obtained in a trial of Ad26.COV2.S vaccine versus placebo. All receptors come from a person between 18 and 59 years old who received the Ad26.COV2.S COVID-19 vaccine or a placebo.

The CDR3: CASSPGLAGGSYNEQFF. The DNA for the CDR3 is TGTGCCAGCTCACCAGGACTAGCGGGGGGGTCTTACAATGAGCAGTTCTTC. The chain recombines TRBV18 with TRBJ2-1; the match to TRBD2 covers 15 bases. The junction had 3 bases not matched to a gene; V was cut back by 2 bases and J by 4 bases. The germline V gene encodes CDR1 KGHSH and CDR2 LQKENI. The CDR3 covers 17 residues. Using reference TRBV18 and TRBJ2-1 for the parts outside the CDR3, the full variable domain is NAGVMQNPRHLVRRRGQEARLRCSPMKGHSHVYWYRQLPEEGLKFMVYLQKENIIDESGMPKERFSAEFPKEGPSILRIQQVVRGDSAAYFCASSPGLAGGSYNEQFFGPGTRLTVL.

The chain carries TRBV4-1 and TRBJ1-1; 7 bases map to TRBD1. This CDR3 spans 14 amino acids. The germline V gene has CDR1 MGHRA and CDR2 YSYEKL. J was trimmed by 1 base and V by 4 bases; bases with no gene match: 3. CDR3 residues: CASSPRTGNTEAFF. The DNA for the CDR3 is TGCGCCAGCAGCCCCCGGACAGGGAACACTGAAGCTTTCTTT.

The chain joins TRBV18 to TRBJ2-1; possibly TRBD1 or TRBD2 for D (5 bases each). Trimming pared 3 bases from V and 0 bases from J, leaving 12 bases between. Germline CDR1 reads KGHSH; CDR2 reads LQKENI. CDR3 size: 16 residues. CDR3 amino acids: CASSPRTTSSYNEQFF. In DNA, the CDR3 is TGTGCCAGCTCACCGAGGACAACTAGCTCCTACAATGAGCAGTTCTTC.

This rearrangement joins TRBV6-5 to TRBJ2-7; the match to TRBD2 covers 11 bases. In germline, CDR1 is MNHEY, CDR2 SVGAGI. Trimming at V came to 4 bases and at J to 3 bases, leaving 2 bases not matched to a gene. This CDR3 is built from 14 residues. The CDR3 DNA follows: TGTGCCAGCAGTTCGGGACTAGCGGACTACGAGCAGTACTTC. As protein: CASSSGLADYEQYF.

The chain has TRBV2 and TRBJ2-7; D gene unclear. CDR1 and CDR2 (germline): SNHLY, FYNNEI. V gave up 6 bases and J gave up 0 bases, with 6 bases separating them. This CDR3 spans 12 amino acids. The CDR3 DNA sequence: TGTGCCAGCAGAGTCAGCTCCTACGAGCAGTACTTC. Its translation: CASRVSSYEQYF.

The chain joins TRBV21-1 to TRBJ2-3; the D call in the table, TRBD2, was not verified against the DNA. TRBV21-1 is designated a pseudogene. The CDR3 is 18 amino acids. The CDR3 protein is CASSTPLPHGLFTDTQYF. As DNA, the CDR3 is TGTGCCAGCAGCACTCCCTTACCGCATGGACTATTCACAGATACGCAGTATTTT.

CDR3 DNA: TGTGCCAGCAGCGAGGGACAGACTTACGAGCAGTACTTC. Amino acid sequence: CASSEGQTYEQYF. This chain joins TRBV7-6 and TRBJ2-7, with TRBD1 matching over 7 bases. The CDR3 contains 13 residues. V trimming: 5 bases; J trimming: 4 bases; junction bases outside the gene matches: 5. The V gene's germline CDR1 is SGHVS and CDR2 FNYEAQ.

This chain connects TRBV5-1 to TRBJ1-1; D uncertain. In germline, CDR1 is SGHRS, CDR2 YFSETQ. This CDR3 has 13 amino acids. The V end was cut by 3 bases, the J end by 2 bases, with 8 bases between. CDR3 amino acids: CASSSLTNTEAFF. CDR3 coding DNA: TGCGCCAGCAGCTCCCTGACAAACACTGAAGCTTTCTTT.

This sequence joins TRBV9 and TRBJ1-1; D call uncertain. Germline V gene data show CDR1 as SGDLS and CDR2 as YYNGEE. V was clipped by 4 bases and J by 3 bases, with 10 bases between them. The CDR3 is made up of 13 amino acids. Written as DNA, the CDR3 is TGTGCCAGCAGCTTGATGGGAGACACTGAAGCTTTCTTT. Translation gives CASSLMGDTEAFF.

The chain joins TRBV14 to TRBJ1-2, with a weak D call TRBD1 (6 bases). Trimming left V 4 bases short and J 2 bases short, with 11 bases between. The germline CDR1 and CDR2 sequences are SGHDN and FVKESK. CDR3 length equals 14 residues. The CDR3 loop reads CASSPGALNYGYTF. In DNA, the CDR3 is TGTGCCAGCAGCCCAGGGGCCTTAAACTATGGCTACACCTTC.